Sequencing of this TCR beta chain was carried out in a study of cytomegalovirus exposure and HLA in healthy donors. Study conclusions and caveats: Later analysis revealed greater clonal expansion in HLA-associated TCR beta chains than in equally common others. Using the classifier, cytomegalovirus status was reportedly diagnosed with high specificity and sensitivity. Most of the TCR beta V segments (in an earlier analysis) were productive either about 90% or about 30% of the time.

Points on this clone: The antigen remains unidentified.

The CDR3 extends over 20 amino acids. The V gene end was trimmed by 4 bases and the J gene end by 1 base; junction bases not matched to a gene: 19. Germline V CDR1 and CDR2: SQVTM, ANQGSEA. PCR employed 60 Vbeta and 13 Jbeta primers. This table comes from immunoSEQ multiplex PCR, and its TCRdb copy is limited to in-frame clones, with some not included. Its listing shows about 33,000 clones. The TCR was taken from a woman in her thirties or forties in good health and CMV-seropositive. Sequencing was done on a sample of PBMCs. This rearrangement joins TRBV29-1 to TRBJ2-4, with TRBD1 matching over 10 bases. CDR3 coding DNA: TGCAGCGTTGTCCTTTCGACAGGGGGCTTTTGGAGTAGGGCCAAAAACATTCAGTACTTC. Residues: CSVVLSTGGFWSRAKNIQYF.